This entry describes one TCR beta chain. The CDR3 consists of 13 residues. Trimming stripped 6 bases from V and 3 bases from J, with 11 bases between. Germline V gives CDR1 MNHEY, CDR2 SMNVEV (reference sequence). This record comes from a study of blood T cell repertoires in COVID-19. Across the whole study: The cDNA or gDNA used as material had been derived from T cells, B-cell-depleted T cells, or PBMCs.

Participants had their cohort set by participant-reported clinical history. Either two negative PCRs, clearance, or symptom resolution qualified Cohort 3 donors as recovered. In the original processing: Nucleated cell number was recorded as an estimate derived from reference gene primer amplification. Data came from immunoSEQ multiplex PCR; TCRdb stores just in-frame clones and leaves some out. That table furnishes V, J and clone size, whereas the DNA furnished D and trimming. The sample has around 500,000 clones; around 85% are singletons. Sequencing was performed on PBMCs or T cells enriched from blood (not recorded which). This TCR came from a woman aged 55-75 years who had recovered from COVID-19. The genes are TRBV27 and TRBJ1-2; D perhaps matches TRBD1 (5 bases). The CDR3 protein is CASRARADYGYTF. In DNA form, the CDR3 reads TGTGCCAGCAGGGCCAGGGCCGACTATGGCTACACCTTC.